This passage covers 2 T cell receptor beta chains from one sample sequenced in a study of blood T cell repertoires in COVID-19. Clones were sequenced by immunoSEQ multiplex PCR, and TCRdb holds only the in-frame ones, with some missing. The data contain 330,000 or so clones, approximately 89% of them singletons. The specimen was peripheral blood. Receptors were obtained from a woman aged 60-75 years with COVID-19, enrolled during active disease.

The sample holds a few counts of this clone. As DNA, the CDR3 is TGTGCCAGCAGCTCACAGGGGTCGGGCGCCGGGGAGCTGTTTTTT. Protein: CASSSQGSGAGELFF. J is TRBJ2-2 and V is TRBV7-7; TRBD1 aligns across 7 bases. Per the germline V gene, CDR1 is SSHAT and CDR2 is FNYEAQ (reference sequence). The CDR3 has 15 amino acids. J was trimmed by 6 bases and V by 4 bases; bases with no gene match: 8. The full variable domain, rest sourced from reference TRBV7-7 and TRBJ2-2, is GAGVSQSPRYKVTKRGQDVTLRCDPISSHATLYWYQQALGQGPEFLTYFNYEAQPDKSGLPSDRFSAERPEGSISTLTIQRTEQRDSAMYRCASSSQGSGAGELFFGEGSRLTVL.

This clone was seen only once. This chain links TRBV15 with TRBJ1-4, with 8 bases lining up with TRBD1. CDR1 is LNHNV and CDR2 is YYDKDF in the germline V gene (reference sequence). The CDR3 consists of 15 residues. The V gene end was trimmed by 4 bases and the J gene end by 7 bases; junction bases not matched to a gene: 8. The CDR3 DNA sequence: TGTGCCACCAGCAATATCCAGGGGGCAGGTGAAAAACTGTTTTTT. It is translated as CATSNIQGAGEKLFF.